The 5 T cell receptor beta chains listed next were all sequenced from one sample in a study of shared clonotypes between healthy human individuals (dated by TCRdb to 2018 to 2020). Library preparation was by the immunoSEQ multiplex PCR assay. In its TCRdb copy, this immuneACCESS table keeps in-frame sequences only and misses some clones. Where compared with another copy, unresolved V genes explain less than half of these, and the others have no known cause. The table for this sample lists tens of thousands of clones; about 64% of them were counted only once. Around 52% of the sample is in the top ten clones. Sequences were obtained from memory CD8+ T cells sorted from blood. The intended sense of this specimen's cell subset or site label: CD45RO+ cells pooled with CCR7-negative TemRA cells. These receptors were taken from a man aged 25-40 years in good health.

A word on this clone: The same CDR3 can be traced to other DNA sequences in this sample. The chain joins TRBV19 to TRBJ2-2; no reliable D call. The CDR3 loop spans 12 amino acids. Germline V gene data show CDR1 as LNHDA and CDR2 as SQIVND (reference sequence). Trimming cost V 5 bases and J 3 bases, with 4 bases left between them. CDR3 protein: CASSPYTGELFF. Written as DNA, the CDR3 is TGTGCCAGTAGTCCTTACACCGGGGAGCTGTTTTTT.

This chain joins TRBV5-1 and TRBJ1-1; D is possibly TRBD1 (5 bases). This CDR3 region has 14 residues. V was shortened by 2 bases and J by 1 base, with 9 bases between the two germline ends. Looked up from germline, CDR1 is SGHRS and CDR2 is YFSETQ. This CDR3 is CASSFYRSNTEAFF. CDR3 sequence (DNA): TGCGCCAGCAGCTTTTACAGGTCGAACACTGAAGCTTTCTTT. Complete variable domain (other parts from reference TRBV5-1 and TRBJ1-1): KAGVTQTPRYLIKTRGQQVTLSCSPISGHRSVSWYQQTPGQGLQFLFEYFSETQRNKGNFPGRFSGRQFSNSRSEMNVSTLELGDSALYLCASSFYRSNTEAFFGQGTRLTVV.

The gene calls are TRBV7-9 and TRBJ2-1; D ambiguous. CDR3 length: 13 amino acids. The V and J ends lost 5 bases and 0 bases respectively, with 5 bases between them. Germline assignment: CDR1 SEHNR and CDR2 FQNEAQ (reference sequence). In nucleotides, the CDR3 is TGTGCCAGCAGCGATAGCTCCTACAATGAGCAGTTCTTC. It specifies CASSDSSYNEQFF.

This rearrangement joins TRBV11-2 to TRBJ2-7, with 9 bases that match TRBD1. Germline trimming cut 5 bases from V and 5 bases from J; bases unmatched to any gene: 10. This CDR3 is 15 amino acids long. Germline V gene sequence: CDR1 SGHAT, CDR2 FQNNGV. CDR3 bases: TGTGCCAGCAGCCCCCGGGACAGGGTATTCAACGAGCAGTACTTC. Translating it yields CASSPRDRVFNEQYF. Looking up the rest from reference TRBV11-2 and TRBJ2-7 gives the full variable domain: EAGVAQSPRYKIIEKRQSVAFWCNPISGHATLYWYQQILGQGPKLLIQFQNNGVVDDSQLPKDRFSAERLKGVDSTLKIQPAKLEDSAVYLCASSPRDRVFNEQYFGPGTRLTVT.

This clone was found once. CDR3 coding DNA: TGTGCCAGCAGCGCGCTAGCGGGAGATACAGATACGCAGTATTTT. It translates to CASSALAGDTDTQYF. The rearrangement links TRBV13 to TRBJ2-3; 10 positions match TRBD2. The J segment lost 3 bases and the V segment lost 5 bases, leaving 5 bases of the junction unmatched. This CDR3 comprises 15 residues. From germline, CDR1 is PRHDT and CDR2 FYEKMQ (reference sequence).